This T cell receptor (beta chain) is from a study of regulatory T cells in long-lasting Graves disease. General study points: Persistent patients shared about 3,000 public clonotypes among themselves. Newly diagnosed patients shared fewer, at nearly 1,000.

Building the TCR beta libraries relied on iRepertoire HTBI primers, and CDR3 regions underwent Arm-PCR. TCRdb recomputed calls from the multiplex PCR reads with MiXCR, one row per CDR3 protein. The sample lists about 370,000 distinct CDR3 sequences, 15% to 19% occurring once. This clonotype was observed at least ten times. Antigen: not known. The time point denotes: newly diagnosed GD, antithyroid drugs for less than 3 months. The TCR library was prepared using RNA isolated from PBMCs. From germline, CDR1 is SGHVS and CDR2 FQNEAQ. The CDR3 loop spans 15 amino acids. The sequence was collected from a female donor with Graves disease. The chain couples TRBV7-8 to TRBJ2-1; D might be TRBD1 (5 bases). TRBJ2-5 matches the DNA end more closely, so the J call is doubtful. Specimen: peripheral blood mononuclear cells (PBMCs), collected at new diagnosis, from a patient treated with antithyroid drugs. CDR3 protein: CASSLGQGIRETQYF. The CDR3 nucleotides read TGTGCCAGCAGCTTAGGTCAGGGTATTCGAGAGACCCAGTACTTC.